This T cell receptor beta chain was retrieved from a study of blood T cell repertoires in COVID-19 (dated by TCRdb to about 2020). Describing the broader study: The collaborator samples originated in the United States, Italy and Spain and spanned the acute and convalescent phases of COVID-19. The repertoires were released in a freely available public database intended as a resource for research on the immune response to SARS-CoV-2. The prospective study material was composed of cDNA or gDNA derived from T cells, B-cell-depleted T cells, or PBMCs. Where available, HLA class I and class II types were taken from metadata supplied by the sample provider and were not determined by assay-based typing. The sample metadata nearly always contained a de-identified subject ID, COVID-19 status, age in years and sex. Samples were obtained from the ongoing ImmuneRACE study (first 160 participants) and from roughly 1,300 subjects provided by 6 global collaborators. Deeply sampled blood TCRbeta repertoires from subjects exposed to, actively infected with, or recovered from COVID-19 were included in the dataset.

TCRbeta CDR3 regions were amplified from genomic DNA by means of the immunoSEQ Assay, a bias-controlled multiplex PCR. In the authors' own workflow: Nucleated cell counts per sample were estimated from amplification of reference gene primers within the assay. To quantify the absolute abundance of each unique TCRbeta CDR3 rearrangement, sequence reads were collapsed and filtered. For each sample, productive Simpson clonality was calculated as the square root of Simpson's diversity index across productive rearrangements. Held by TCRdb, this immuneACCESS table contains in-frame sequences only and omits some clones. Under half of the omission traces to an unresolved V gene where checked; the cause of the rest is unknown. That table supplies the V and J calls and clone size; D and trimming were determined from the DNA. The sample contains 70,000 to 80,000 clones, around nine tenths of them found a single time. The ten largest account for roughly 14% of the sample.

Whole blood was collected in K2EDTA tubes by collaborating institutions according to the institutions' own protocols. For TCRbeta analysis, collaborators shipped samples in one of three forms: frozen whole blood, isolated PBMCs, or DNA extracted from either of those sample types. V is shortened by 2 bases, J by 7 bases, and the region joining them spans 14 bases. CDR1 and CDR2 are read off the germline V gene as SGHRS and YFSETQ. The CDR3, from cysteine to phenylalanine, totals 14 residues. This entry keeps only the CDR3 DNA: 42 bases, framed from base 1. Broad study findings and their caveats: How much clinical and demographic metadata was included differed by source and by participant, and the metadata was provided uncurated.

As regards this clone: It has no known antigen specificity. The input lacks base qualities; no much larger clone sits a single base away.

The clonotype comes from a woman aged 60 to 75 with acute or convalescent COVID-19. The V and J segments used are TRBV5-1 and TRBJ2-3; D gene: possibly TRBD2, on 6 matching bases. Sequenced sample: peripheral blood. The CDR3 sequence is CASSFGGEGYTQYF. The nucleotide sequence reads TGCGCCAGCAGCTTTGGAGGGGAAGGTTATACGCAGTATTTT.